This TCR beta chain was recorded in a study of CD8 T cells in ankylosing spondylitis. From germline, CDR1 is DFQATT and CDR2 SNEGSKA (reference sequence). J gave up 2 bases and V 0 bases, and 3 bases lay outside the gene matches. The CDR3 length is 15 residues. TCR beta libraries were made by quantitative 5'-RACE with molecular barcodes. MiXCR, applied by TCRdb to the 5' RACE reads, yields one record per CDR3 protein. The repertoire consists of under 250,000 distinct CDR3 sequences, with over 30% occurring once and the leading ten covering 4% to 5.5%. The TCR comes from a male donor with ankylosing spondylitis or in good health (not recorded which). V gene TRBV20-1 combines with J gene TRBJ2-3; 9 bases map to TRBD2. Sequenced: blood, either unsorted or a sorted T cell fraction (not recorded which). CDR3: CSARDLAGITDTQYF. CDR3 DNA sequence: TGCAGTGCTAGAGATCTAGCGGGGATCACAGATACGCAGTATTTT.